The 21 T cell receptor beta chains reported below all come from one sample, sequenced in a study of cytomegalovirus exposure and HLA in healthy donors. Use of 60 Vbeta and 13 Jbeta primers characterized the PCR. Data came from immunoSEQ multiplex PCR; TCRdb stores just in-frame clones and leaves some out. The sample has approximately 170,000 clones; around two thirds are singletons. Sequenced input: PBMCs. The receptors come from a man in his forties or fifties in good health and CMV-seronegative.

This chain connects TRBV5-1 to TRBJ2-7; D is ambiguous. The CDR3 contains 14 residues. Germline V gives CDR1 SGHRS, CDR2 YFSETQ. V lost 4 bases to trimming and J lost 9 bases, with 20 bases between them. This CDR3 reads CASSPNLDAPAQYF. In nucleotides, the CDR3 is TGCGCCAGCAGCCCAAACCTAGACGCCCCGGCGCAGTACTTC.

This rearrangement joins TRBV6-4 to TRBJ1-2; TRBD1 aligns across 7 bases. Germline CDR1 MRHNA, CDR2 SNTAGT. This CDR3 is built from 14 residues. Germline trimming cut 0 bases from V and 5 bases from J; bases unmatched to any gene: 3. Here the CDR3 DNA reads TGTGCCAGCAGTGACTCGGCAGGGGGATATGGCTACACCTTC. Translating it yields CASSDSAGGYGYTF.

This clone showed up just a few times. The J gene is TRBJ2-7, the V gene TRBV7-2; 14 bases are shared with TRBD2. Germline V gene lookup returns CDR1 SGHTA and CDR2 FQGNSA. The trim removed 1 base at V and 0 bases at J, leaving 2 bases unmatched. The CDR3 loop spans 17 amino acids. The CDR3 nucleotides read TGTGCCAGCAGCTTAGGGGGACTAGCGGGAGACTCCTACGAGCAGTACTTC. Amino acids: CASSLGGLAGDSYEQYF.

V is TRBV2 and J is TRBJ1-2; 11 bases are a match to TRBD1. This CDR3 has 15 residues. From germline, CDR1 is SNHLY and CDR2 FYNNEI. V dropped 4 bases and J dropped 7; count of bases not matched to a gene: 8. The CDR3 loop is CASSVRDRGYRGYTF. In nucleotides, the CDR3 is TGTGCCAGCAGTGTGAGGGACAGGGGGTACCGTGGCTACACCTTC.

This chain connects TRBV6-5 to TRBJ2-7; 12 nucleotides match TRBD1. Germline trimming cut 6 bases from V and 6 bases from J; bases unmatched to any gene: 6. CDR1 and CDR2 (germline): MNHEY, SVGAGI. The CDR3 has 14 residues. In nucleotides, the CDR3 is TGTGCCAGCAGGCCGGGACAGGGGGCGCCCGAGCAGTACTTC. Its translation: CASRPGQGAPEQYF.

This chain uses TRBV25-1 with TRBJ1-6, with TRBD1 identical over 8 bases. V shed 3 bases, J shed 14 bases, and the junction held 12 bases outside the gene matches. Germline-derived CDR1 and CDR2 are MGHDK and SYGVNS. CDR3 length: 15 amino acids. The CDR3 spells CASSDHRGSSEALHF. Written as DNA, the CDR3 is TGTGCCAGCAGTGACCACAGGGGGAGCAGTGAGGCCCTCCACTTT. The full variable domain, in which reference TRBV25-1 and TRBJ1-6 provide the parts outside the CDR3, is EADIYQTPRYLVIGTGKKITLECSQTMGHDKMYWYQQDPGMELHLIHYSYGVNSTEKGDLSSESTVSRIRTEHFPLTLESARPSHTSQYLCASSDHRGSSEALHFGNGTRLTVT.

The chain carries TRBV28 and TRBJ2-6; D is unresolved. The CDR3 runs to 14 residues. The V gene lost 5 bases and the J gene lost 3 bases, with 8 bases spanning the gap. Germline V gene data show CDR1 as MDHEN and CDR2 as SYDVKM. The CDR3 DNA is TGTGCCAGCAGTGAAGACTTTGGGGCCAACGTCCTGACTTTC. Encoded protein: CASSEDFGANVLTF.

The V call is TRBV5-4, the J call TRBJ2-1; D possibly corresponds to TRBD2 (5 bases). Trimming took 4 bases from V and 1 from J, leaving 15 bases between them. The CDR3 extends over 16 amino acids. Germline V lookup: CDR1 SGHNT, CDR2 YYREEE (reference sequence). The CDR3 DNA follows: TGTGCCAGCAGCGCAAGATCTTCGGGGTCCTACAATGAGCAGTTCTTC. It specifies CASSARSSGSYNEQFF.

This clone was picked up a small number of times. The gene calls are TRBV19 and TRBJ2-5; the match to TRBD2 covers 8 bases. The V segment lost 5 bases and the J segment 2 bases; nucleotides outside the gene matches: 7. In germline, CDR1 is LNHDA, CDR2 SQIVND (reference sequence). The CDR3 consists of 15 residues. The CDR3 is CASSPAGLAQETQYF. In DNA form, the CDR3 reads TGTGCCAGTAGTCCAGCTGGACTAGCACAAGAGACCCAGTACTTC.

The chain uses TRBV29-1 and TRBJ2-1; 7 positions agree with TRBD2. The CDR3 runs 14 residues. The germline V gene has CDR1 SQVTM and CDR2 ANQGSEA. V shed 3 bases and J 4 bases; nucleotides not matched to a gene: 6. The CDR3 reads CSVDASGIYNEQFF. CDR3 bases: TGCAGCGTTGACGCTAGCGGCATATACAATGAGCAGTTCTTC.

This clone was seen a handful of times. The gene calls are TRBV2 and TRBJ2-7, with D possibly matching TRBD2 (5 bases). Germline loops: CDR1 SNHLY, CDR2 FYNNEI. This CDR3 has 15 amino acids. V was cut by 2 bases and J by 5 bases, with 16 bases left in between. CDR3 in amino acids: CASSESGRSANEQYF. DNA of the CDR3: TGTGCCAGCAGTGAAAGCGGCAGGTCTGCTAACGAGCAGTACTTC.

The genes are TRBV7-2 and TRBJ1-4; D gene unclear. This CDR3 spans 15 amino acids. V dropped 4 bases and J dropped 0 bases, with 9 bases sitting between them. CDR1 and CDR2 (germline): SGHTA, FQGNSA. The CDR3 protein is CASSSAGTTNEKLFF. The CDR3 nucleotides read TGTGCCAGCAGCTCCGCGGGGACAACTAATGAAAAACTGTTTTTT.

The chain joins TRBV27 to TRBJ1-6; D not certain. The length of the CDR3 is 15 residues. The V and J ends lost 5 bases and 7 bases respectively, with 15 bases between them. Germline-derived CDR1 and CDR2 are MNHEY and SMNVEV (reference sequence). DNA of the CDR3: TGTGCCAGCAGTCCCAATGGTAGGAGCAATTCACCCCTCCACTTT. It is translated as CASSPNGRSNSPLHF.

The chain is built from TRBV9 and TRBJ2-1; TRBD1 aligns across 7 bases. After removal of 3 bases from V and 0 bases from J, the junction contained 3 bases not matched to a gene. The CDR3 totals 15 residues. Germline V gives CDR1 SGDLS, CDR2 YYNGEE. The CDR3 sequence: CASSGTGDSYNEQFF. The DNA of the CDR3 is TGTGCCAGCAGCGGCACAGGGGACTCCTACAATGAGCAGTTCTTC.

This CDR3 reads CASSLLKKTGNQPQHF. DNA of the CDR3: TGTGCCAGCAGCTTGTTAAAAAAAACGGGCAATCAGCCCCAGCATTTT. The chain is built from TRBV5-8 and TRBJ1-5, with D uncertain. The CDR3 has 16 residues. V was pared by 1 base and J by 2 bases, with 13 bases between. Looked up from germline, CDR1 is SGHTS and CDR2 is YDEGEE.

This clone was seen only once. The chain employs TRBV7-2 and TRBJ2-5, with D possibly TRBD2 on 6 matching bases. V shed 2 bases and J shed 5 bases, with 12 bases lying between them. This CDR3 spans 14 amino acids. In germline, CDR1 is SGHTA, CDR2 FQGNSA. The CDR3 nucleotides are TGTGCCAGCAGCTTATTCGGGAGTACCGAGACCCAGTACTTC. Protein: CASSLFGSTETQYF.

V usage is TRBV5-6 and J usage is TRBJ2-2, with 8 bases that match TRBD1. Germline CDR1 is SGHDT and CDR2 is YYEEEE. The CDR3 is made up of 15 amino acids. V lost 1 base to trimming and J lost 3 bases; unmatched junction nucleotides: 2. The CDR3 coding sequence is TGTGCCAGCAGCTTGATACAGGGGGACACCGGGGAGCTGTTTTTT. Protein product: CASSLIQGDTGELFF.

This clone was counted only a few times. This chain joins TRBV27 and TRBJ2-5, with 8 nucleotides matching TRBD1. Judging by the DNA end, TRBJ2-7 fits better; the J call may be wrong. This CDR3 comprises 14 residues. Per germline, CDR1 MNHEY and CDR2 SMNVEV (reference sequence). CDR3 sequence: CASSLTGEYAEQYF. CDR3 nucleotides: TGTGCCAGCAGTCTGACAGGGGAATATGCCGAGCAGTACTTC.

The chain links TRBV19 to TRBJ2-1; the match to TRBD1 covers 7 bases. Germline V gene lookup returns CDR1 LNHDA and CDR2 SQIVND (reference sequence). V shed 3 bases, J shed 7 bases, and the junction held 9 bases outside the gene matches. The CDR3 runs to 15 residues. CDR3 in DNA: TGTGCCAGTAGTATCATAGCAGGGGGTTTGAATGAGCAGTTCTTC. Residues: CASSIIAGGLNEQFF.

The CDR3 region is CASSPRTRARPDTQYF. Written as DNA, the CDR3 is TGTGCCAGCAGCCCTCGGACAAGGGCCAGGCCAGATACGCAGTATTTT. The chain carries TRBV28 and TRBJ2-3; TRBD1 might be the D (5 bases). V was pared by 6 bases and J by 4 bases, with 20 bases between. Per the germline V gene, CDR1 is MDHEN and CDR2 is SYDVKM. This CDR3 has 16 amino acids.

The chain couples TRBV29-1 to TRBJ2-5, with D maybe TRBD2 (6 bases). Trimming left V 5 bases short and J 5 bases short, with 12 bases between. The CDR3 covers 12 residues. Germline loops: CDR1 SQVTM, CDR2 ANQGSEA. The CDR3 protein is CSVSRGGETQYF. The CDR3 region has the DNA TGCAGCGTTTCGAGGGGAGGTGAGACCCAGTACTTC. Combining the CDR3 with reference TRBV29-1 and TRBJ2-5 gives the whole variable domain SAVISQKPSRDICQRGTSLTIQCQVDSQVTMMFWYRQQPGQSLTLIATANQGSEATYESGFVIDKFPISRPNLTFSTLTVSNMSPEDSSIYLCSVSRGGETQYFGPGTRLLVL.